A selection of T cell receptor beta chains follows, all from one sample in a study of blood T cell repertoires in COVID-19. The assay was immunoSEQ multiplex PCR, and TCRdb's table has in-frame clones only and misses some. The table includes about 340,000 clones, under 95% detected once. Sequences were obtained from peripheral blood. All receptors derive from a woman aged 18-30 years who had recovered from COVID-19. CDR3s include the opening cysteine and the closing phenylalanine or tryptophan. The D gene is left open where the match is weak. Clone size, where shown, is once, few, many, or a class for clones that have expanded.

>.|TRBJ2-1|TRBD2|TRBV27
CASSLRLAGGNNEQFF
TGTGCCAGCAGTTTAAGGCTAGCGGGAGGGAACAATGAGCAGTTCTTC
>.|TRBJ1-3|TRBD1|TRBV5-1
CASSPGQASGNTIYF
TGCGCCAGCAGCCCCGGACAGGCCTCTGGAAACACCATATATTTT
>.|TRBJ1-3|TRBD1|TRBV7-9
CASSSTGGLSSGNTIYF
TGTGCCAGCAGCTCAACAGGGGGCCTGAGCTCTGGAAACACCATATATTTT
>.|TRBJ2-5|TRBD2|TRBV5-4
CASSLGFREGETQYF
TGTGCCAGCAGCTTGGGTTTCAGGGAGGGAGAGACCCAGTACTTC
>.|TRBJ1-1|.|TRBV3-1/TRBV3-2
CASSQDRGGVAFF
TGTGCCAGCAGCCAAGATCGGGGGGGCGTAGCTTTCTTT
>.|TRBJ2-1|TRBD1|TRBV5-1
CASSLQGAPYNEQFF
TGCGCCAGCAGCTTACAGGGGGCCCCTTACAATGAGCAGTTCTTC
>.|TRBJ2-3|TRBD2|TRBV5-4
CASSLVPSGGGNTDTQYF
TGTGCCAGCAGCTTGGTGCCTAGCGGAGGTGGTAACACAGATACGCAGTATTTT
>.|TRBJ2-3|TRBD1|TRBV6-2/TRBV6-3
CASSYPKDRGRTDTQYF
TGTGCCAGCAGTTACCCCAAGGACAGGGGGCGCACAGATACGCAGTATTTT
>.|TRBJ2-2|TRBD1|TRBV11-2
CASSSLGTGFGELFF
TGTGCCAGCAGCAGCCTAGGGACAGGGTTCGGGGAGCTGTTTTTT
>.|TRBJ2-3|.|TRBV2
CASAPRRGVSTDTQYF
TGTGCCAGCGCGCCTAGACGGGGAGTTAGCACAGATACGCAGTATTTT
>.|TRBJ2-3|TRBD1|TRBV3-1/TRBV3-2
CASSSYRDRELNTQYF
TGTGCCAGCAGCTCCTACCGGGACAGGGAATTGAATACGCAGTATTTT
>.|TRBJ1-1|.|TRBV5-5
CASSLGGDTEAFF
TGTGCCAGCAGCTTGGGGGGAGACACTGAAGCTTTCTTT
>.|TRBJ2-3|.|TRBV11-3
CASSSGQPSTDTQYF
TGTGCCAGCAGCTCAGGACAGCCTAGCACAGATACGCAGTATTTT
>.|TRBJ2-5|TRBD2|TRBV18
CASSPGLAETQYF
TGTGCCAGCTCCCCCGGACTAGCGGAGACCCAGTACTTC
>.|TRBJ2-1|TRBD2|TRBV5-1
CASSSGLAGGNNEQFF
TGCGCCAGCAGCTCGGGACTAGCGGGAGGGAACAATGAGCAGTTCTTC
>.|TRBJ2-5|.|TRBV12-5
CASGLAETQYF
TGTGCTAGTGGGTTAGCAGAGACCCAGTACTTC
>few|TRBJ2-2|.|TRBV12-2
CASRLARDGRRRETPGELFF
TGTGCAAGTCGCTTAGCTAGGGATGGTCGGAGGCGGGAGACCCCCGGGGAGCTGTTTTTT
>.|TRBJ2-3|.|TRBV9
CASSVASGLHTDTQYF
TGTGCCAGCAGCGTAGCTTCGGGACTCCACACAGATACGCAGTATTTT
>few|TRBJ2-3|TRBD1|TRBV7-2
CASTSDRGWTDTQYF
TGTGCCAGCACTTCCGACAGGGGATGGACAGATACGCAGTATTTT
>.|TRBJ1-1|TRBD1|TRBV4-3
CASSHRTGGVTEAFF
TGCGCCAGCAGCCACCGGACAGGGGGGGTCACTGAAGCTTTCTTT
>once|TRBJ2-3|TRBD2|TRBV19
CASSTRLAGVTDTQYF
TGTGCCAGTAGTACCCGACTAGCGGGAGTAACAGATACGCAGTATTTT
>.|TRBJ1-6|.|TRBV5-4
CASSPGNSPLHF
TGTGCCAGCAGCCCGGGGAATTCACCCCTCCACTTT
>.|TRBJ2-3|.|TRBV7-9
CASSLAVGTQYF
TGTGCCAGCAGCTTAGCAGTGGGCACGCAGTATTTT
>once|TRBJ2-3|.|TRBV12-3/TRBV12-4
CASMSGSTDTQYF
TGTGCCAGCATGAGCGGGTCAACAGATACGCAGTATTTT
>.|TRBJ2-5|TRBD2|TRBV5-1
CASSLGLAGAGETQYF
TGCGCCAGCAGCTTGGGACTAGCGGGAGCCGGGGAGACCCAGTACTTC
>few|TRBJ2-2|TRBD2|TRBV7-9
CASSPTSGSVTGELFF
TGTGCCAGCAGTCCGACTAGCGGGAGTGTTACCGGGGAGCTGTTTTTT
>.|TRBJ1-1|TRBD1|TRBV12-3/TRBV12-4
CASSPGGTEAFF
TGTGCCAGCAGCCCAGGGGGCACTGAAGCTTTCTTT
>.|TRBJ2-2|TRBD1|TRBV20-1
CSASKGTGNTGELFF
TGCAGTGCTAGTAAGGGGACAGGGAACACCGGGGAGCTGTTTTTT
>.|TRBJ2-2|.|TRBV5-1
CASSFANTGELFF
TGCGCCAGCAGTTTCGCGAACACCGGGGAGCTGTTTTTT
>once|TRBJ2-1|TRBD2|TRBV4-1
CASSQDGRESMDEQFF
TGCGCCAGCAGCCAAGATGGGCGGGAGAGTATGGATGAGCAGTTCTTC
>.|TRBJ2-4|TRBD1|TRBV7-2
CASRGQDLAKNIQYF
TGTGCCAGCAGAGGACAGGACTTAGCCAAAAACATTCAGTACTTC
>.|TRBJ1-1|.|TRBV19
CASSNGRVGEVTEAFF
TGTGCCAGTAGTAACGGCAGGGTAGGGGAGGTCACTGAAGCTTTCTTT
>.|TRBJ2-2|TRBD1|TRBV5-6
CASSLDRDTGELFF
TGTGCCAGCAGCCTCGACAGGGACACCGGGGAGCTGTTTTTT
>.|TRBJ1-1|TRBD1|TRBV29-1
CSAGTGETEAFF
TGCAGCGCCGGGACAGGGGAGACTGAAGCTTTCTTT
>.|TRBJ1-6|.|TRBV7-2
CASSQPVGPLHF
TGTGCCAGCAGCCAACCGGTTGGACCCCTCCACTTT
>.|TRBJ1-1|.|TRBV27
CASRGVGEGTEAFF
TGTGCCAGCAGGGGGGTGGGGGAGGGCACTGAAGCTTTCTTT
>once|TRBJ2-3|TRBD2|TRBV5-4
CASSFRSGRDLDTQYF
TGTGCCAGCAGCTTCAGGAGCGGGAGGGATTTGGATACGCAGTATTTT
>.|TRBJ1-2|TRBD1|TRBV4-3
CASSQVDQGVMGNYGYTF
TGCGCCAGCAGCCAAGTCGACCAGGGGGTGATGGGGAACTATGGCTACACCTTC
>.|TRBJ2-2|TRBD1|TRBV28
CASKIGGQGNTGELFF
TGTGCCAGCAAGATTGGGGGACAGGGGAACACCGGGGAGCTGTTTTTT
>.|TRBJ2-2|TRBD2|TRBV4-3
CASSQVEGGGSGIPHTGELFF
TGCGCCAGCAGCCAAGTAGAAGGAGGTGGTAGCGGGATCCCCCACACCGGGGAGCTGTTTTTT
>.|TRBJ2-1|.|TRBV6-2/TRBV6-3
CASSYVREQFF
TGTGCCAGCAGTTACGTCCGGGAGCAGTTCTTC
>.|TRBJ2-5|.|TRBV5-6
CASSFPLQETQYF
TGTGCCAGCAGCTTCCCCCTACAAGAGACCCAGTACTTC
>.|TRBJ2-5|.|TRBV20-1
CSGQNQETQYF
TGCAGTGGACAGAACCAAGAGACCCAGTACTTC
>.|TRBJ1-1|.|TRBV5-5
CASSGGQGYNTEAFF
TGTGCCAGCAGCGGCGGCCAGGGATATAACACTGAAGCTTTCTTT
>once|TRBJ2-5|TRBD1|TRBV9
CASSVGDRDQETQYF
TGTGCCAGCAGCGTAGGGGACAGAGATCAAGAGACCCAGTACTTC
>.|TRBJ2-3|TRBD2|TRBV5-6
CASSRGLAGLADTQYF
TGTGCCAGCAGCCGGGGGCTAGCGGGACTCGCAGATACGCAGTATTTT
>.|TRBJ2-2|.|TRBV18
CASSDSGTGELFF
TGTGCCAGCTCAGACAGTGGTACCGGGGAGCTGTTTTTT
>.|TRBJ2-1|.|TRBV4-3
CASSQELAAVYNEQFF
TGCGCCAGCAGCCAAGAATTGGCGGCAGTCTACAATGAGCAGTTCTTC
>.|TRBJ2-3|.|TRBV12-3/TRBV12-4
CASSLNSDTQYF
TGTGCCAGCAGTTTAAACTCGGATACGCAGTATTTT
>.|TRBJ2-5|.|TRBV11-2
CASSLDGNIRFGGETQYF
TGTGCCAGCAGCTTAGATGGGAATATCAGATTCGGGGGAGAGACCCAGTACTTC
>.|TRBJ1-6|.|TRBV7-2
CASSFRQSSYNSPLHF
TGTGCCAGCAGCTTCAGGCAAAGCTCCTATAATTCACCCCTCCACTTT
>.|TRBJ2-1|.|TRBV7-2
CASSLSSGFYNEQFF
TGTGCCAGCAGCTTGTCTTCGGGGTTCTACAATGAGCAGTTCTTC
>.|TRBJ1-2|.|TRBV27
CASSFAGAHGYTF
TGTGCCAGCAGTTTTGCGGGAGCGCATGGCTACACCTTC
>.|TRBJ1-4|.|TRBV11-3
CASSPPRRTGEKLFF
TGTGCCAGCAGCCCTCCTAGGAGAACGGGTGAAAAACTGTTTTTT
>.|TRBJ2-3|TRBD2|TRBV24-1
CATSDSGRNTDTQYF
TGTGCCACCAGTGATTCCGGGAGGAATACAGATACGCAGTATTTT
>.|TRBJ2-3|.|TRBV9
CASSDGLHRTDTQYF
TGTGCCAGCAGCGACGGACTGCACCGCACAGATACGCAGTATTTT
>.|TRBJ1-3|.|TRBV7-9
CASSRGLSGNTIYF
TGTGCCAGCAGCCGGGGACTCTCTGGAAACACCATATATTTT
>.|TRBJ2-3|TRBD2|TRBV5-1
CASSPGLAGVDTQYF
TGCGCCAGCAGCCCGGGACTAGCGGGAGTGGATACGCAGTATTTT
>.|TRBJ2-1|.|TRBV5-4
CASSLAARDVGEQFF
TGTGCCAGCAGCTTGGCCGCGCGGGATGTCGGTGAGCAGTTCTTC
>once|TRBJ2-1|.|TRBV7-9
CASSFSYNEQFF
TGTGCCAGCAGCTTCAGCTACAATGAGCAGTTCTTC